These 13 T cell receptor beta chains were all obtained from the same sample, sequenced in a study of molecular identifiers for immune sequencing clone quantification. A single record per CDR3 protein comes from TCRdb applying MiXCR to the PCR reads. The top ten clones hold roughly 9.7% of a sample with approximately 97,000 distinct CDR3 sequences, about 35% of them seen once. Sequenced material: naive CD8+ T cells from blood, with Jurkat cell RNA spiked in. Subset of the sample: FACS-sorted CD8+CD4-CCR7+CD45RA+ naive T cells. These receptors were taken from a human donor in good health. Some libraries in this study had Jurkat cell RNA spiked in.

This clonotype has more than one count but fewer than ten. The chain joins TRBV9 to TRBJ2-2; D uncertain. This CDR3 has 12 residues. Trimming took 0 bases from V and 7 from J, leaving 4 bases between them. Germline values: CDR1 SGDLS, CDR2 YYNGEE. CDR3 nucleotide sequence: TGTGCCAGCAGCGTAGTCGGCGGGGAGCTGTTTTTT. Translated, it gives CASSVVGGELFF.

Details on this clonotype: A much larger clonotype is one base distant, so this may be a read error. J is TRBJ1-1 and V is TRBV7-9; the D is unclear. The CDR3 is made up of 13 amino acids. Germline V CDR1 and CDR2: SEHNR, FQNEAQ (reference sequence). DNA for the CDR3: TGTGCCAGCAGCTTAACCCCCCACCGTGAAGCTCTCTTT. Its protein is CASSLTPHREALF.

A few counts support this clonotype. This chain uses TRBV7-2 with TRBJ2-1; a possible D gene is TRBD2 (5 bases). Per the germline V gene, CDR1 is SGHTA and CDR2 is FQGNSA. Trimming took 1 base from V and 8 from J, leaving 21 bases between them. This CDR3 has 17 amino acids. The CDR3 loop reads CASSLGDIPYLRDEQFF. In nucleotides, the CDR3 is TGTGCCAGCAGCTTAGGGGATATCCCCTATCTGAGGGATGAGCAGTTCTTC. Together with reference TRBV7-2 and TRBJ2-1, the CDR3 gives the full variable domain: GAGVSQSPSNKVTEKGKDVELRCDPISGHTALYWYRQSLGQGLEFLIYFQGNSAPDKSGLPSDRFSAERTGGSVSTLTIQRTQQEDSAVYLCASSLGDIPYLRDEQFFGPGTRLTVL.

CDR3 residues: CASSPGPGSANEQFF. The CDR3 DNA reads TGCGCCAGCAGCCCCGGACCGGGATCGGCCAATGAGCAGTTCTTC. The V gene is TRBV4-3, the J gene TRBJ2-1; D perhaps matches TRBD2 (5 bases). Trimming left V 4 bases short and J 6 bases short, with 16 bases between. Germline CDR1 is LGHNA and CDR2 is YSLEER. CDR3 size: 15 residues.

The table lists this clonotype with many counts. The chain combines TRBV7-9 with TRBJ1-4; D is unresolved. The CDR3 runs 13 residues. Germline V gene sequence: CDR1 SEHNR, CDR2 FQNEAQ (reference sequence). Between the trimmed V and J ends, which lost 4 bases and 0 bases, there was a span of 3 bases. The CDR3 DNA reads as TGTGCCAGCAGCTCGTCAACTAATGAAAAACTGTTTTTT. It translates to CASSSSTNEKLFF.

This rearrangement joins TRBV4-3 to TRBJ2-5; TRBD2 agrees at 7 bases. Germline trimming cut 1 base from V and 2 bases from J; bases unmatched to any gene: 4. The CDR3 loop spans 15 amino acids. CDR1 LGHNA and CDR2 YSLEER come from the germline V gene. CDR3 DNA sequence: TGCGCCAGCAGCCAAGCGGGACTACAACAAGAGACCCAGTACTTC. Its protein product is CASSQAGLQQETQYF.

This CDR3 is CASSPRIRQGGNYEQYF. CDR3 sequence (DNA): TGCGCCAGCAGCCCCAGGATCAGACAAGGCGGGAACTACGAGCAGTACTTC. This chain uses TRBV4-3 with TRBJ2-7; D possibly corresponds to TRBD2 (6 bases). This CDR3 region has 17 residues. V lost 4 bases and J lost 3, with 22 bases in between. Germline V gives CDR1 LGHNA, CDR2 YSLEER.

This chain links TRBV2 with TRBJ2-7; D not certain. V lost 10 bases and J 6 bases, leaving 13 bases between the germline ends. This CDR3 is 11 amino acids long. Germline values: CDR1 SNHLY, CDR2 FYNNEI. CDR3: CATYSGSEQYF. Here the CDR3 DNA reads TGTGCCACGTACTCCGGGTCCGAGCAGTACTTC.

The chain joins TRBV11-2 to TRBJ2-1, with 10 bases fitting TRBD2. Germline CDR1 SGHAT, CDR2 FQNNGV. CDR3 length equals 18 residues. The J segment lost 8 bases and the V segment lost 4 bases, leaving 17 bases of the junction unmatched. The CDR3 here is CASSSLASGRSGKYEQFF. CDR3 DNA sequence: TGTGCCAGCAGCTCCCTGGCTAGCGGGAGAAGTGGTAAATATGAGCAGTTCTTC.

The rearrangement uses TRBV7-2 and TRBJ2-7; 7 bases fit TRBD1. The V and J ends lost 5 bases and 5 bases, in that order; junction bases with no gene match: 9. The CDR3 runs 14 residues. CDR1 and CDR2 (germline): SGHTA, FQGNSA. The CDR3 nucleotides are TGTGCCAGCAGCCCCGGGACAGTTTTGAACGAGCAGTACTTC. Translation gives CASSPGTVLNEQYF.

Details on this clonotype: Likely a read error: the CDR3 ends without its conserved phenylalanine or tryptophan. The chain carries TRBV28 and TRBJ2-4; 7 bases are a match to TRBD2. V trimming: 7 bases; J trimming: 0 bases; junction bases outside the gene matches: 15. The CDR3 spans 18 residues. Per the germline V gene, CDR1 is MDHEN and CDR2 is SYDVKM. CDR3: CASTYARAGKIAKNIQYL. The CDR3 bases are TGTGCCAGCACTTATGCCCGAGCGGGAAAGATAGCCAAAAACATTCAGTACCTC.

This clonotype has a count of ten or more. The V call is TRBV5-4, the J call TRBJ1-1; the match to TRBD1 covers 9 bases. The CDR3 consists of 14 residues. Germline loops: CDR1 SGHNT, CDR2 YYREEE (reference sequence). Losses at the gene ends were 2 bases for V and 4 bases for J; bases not matched to a gene: 3. CDR3 region: CASSLQGAGTEAFF. CDR3 nucleotide sequence: TGTGCCAGCAGCTTACAGGGGGCGGGCACTGAAGCTTTCTTT.

The CDR3 DNA reads TGTGCCAGCAGCTTAGGCGGTCTGGAGCAGTACTTC. Protein: CASSLGGLEQYF. V gene TRBV7-6 combines with J gene TRBJ2-7, with D hard to call. This CDR3 has 12 residues. V shed 1 base and J shed 7 bases, with 8 bases lying between them. CDR1 is SGHVS and CDR2 is FNYEAQ in the germline V gene.